These 21 T cell receptor beta chains share one sample of origin, sequenced in a study of T cell responses to AZD1222 COVID-19 vaccine. Assay used: immunoSEQ multiplex PCR; TCRdb lists only in-frame clones, some missing. The sample gives about 130,000 clones, roughly 90% of which show up once; roughly 1.5% is in the top ten. The source material was peripheral blood, sampled on day 0 of AZD1222 vaccination. The receptors originated from an adult in good health.

This chain's CDR3 is CASSQDWTSGSLEQYF. The CDR3 DNA is TGTGCCAGCAGCCAAGATTGGACTAGCGGGAGTCTCGAGCAGTACTTC. This rearrangement joins TRBV3-1 (or the pseudogene TRBV3-2) to TRBJ2-7; TRBD2 matches at 13 bases. The V gene end was trimmed by 0 bases and the J gene end by 6 bases; junction bases not matched to a gene: 5. Germline CDR1 reads LGHDT; CDR2 reads YNNKEL (reference sequence). This CDR3 spans 16 amino acids.

V and J are TRBV10-2 and TRBJ2-2; D call uncertain. The germline gives CDR1 WSHSY, CDR2 SAAADI. V was pared by 2 bases and J by 3 bases, with 4 bases between. This CDR3 region has 13 residues. CDR3 sequence reads: CASSERYTGELFF. In nucleotides, the CDR3 is TGCGCCAGCAGTGAGCGCTACACCGGGGAGCTGTTTTTT.

This chain joins TRBV10-3 and TRBJ1-2, with TRBD1 matching 10 bases. From germline, CDR1 is ENHRY and CDR2 SYGVKD. V lost 5 bases and J lost 2; bases outside the gene matches: 2. The CDR3 totals 14 residues. CDR3 protein: CAISWTGGNYGYTF. The CDR3 DNA reads TGTGCCATCAGTTGGACAGGGGGGAACTATGGCTACACCTTC.

The CDR3 loop is CASSRLGQGRYNEQFF. In nucleotides, the CDR3 is TGTGCCAGCAGCCGGCTCGGACAGGGGCGTTACAATGAGCAGTTCTTC. V and J are TRBV5-6 and TRBJ2-1; 9 bases fit TRBD1. CDR1 is SGHDT and CDR2 is YYEEEE in the germline V gene. Trimming at V came to 4 bases and at J to 4 bases, leaving 9 bases not matched to a gene. The CDR3 has 16 residues. The full variable domain, its missing parts supplied by reference TRBV5-6 and TRBJ2-1, is DAGVTQSPTHLIKTRGQQVTLRCSPKSGHDTVSWYQQALGQGPQFIFQYYEEEERQRGNFPDRFSGHQFPNYSSELNVNALLLGDSALYLCASSRLGQGRYNEQFFGPGTRLTVL.

This chain uses TRBV9 with TRBJ2-2, with D perhaps matching TRBD2 (6 bases). Germline values: CDR1 SGDLS, CDR2 YYNGEE. V gave up 0 bases and J gave up 2 bases, with 17 bases separating them. The CDR3 extends over 18 amino acids. The CDR3 spells CASSVAGLTPRNTGELFF. The CDR3 region has the DNA TGTGCCAGCAGCGTAGCGGGACTCACCCCCCGAAACACCGGGGAGCTGTTTTTT.

The V call is TRBV19, the J call TRBJ2-1; 12 bases fit TRBD2. Germline V gene lookup returns CDR1 LNHDA and CDR2 SQIVND (reference sequence). The length of the CDR3 is 15 residues. The V gene end was trimmed by 2 bases and the J gene end by 5 bases; junction bases not matched to a gene: 1. Written as DNA, the CDR3 is TGTGCCAGTAGTATAACTAGCGGGGGGAACAATGAGCAGTTCTTC. Translation gives CASSITSGGNNEQFF.

The V and J genes are TRBV24-1 and TRBJ2-5; no firm D call. The CDR3 totals 14 residues. Between the trimmed V and J ends, which lost 7 bases and 7 bases, there was a span of 18 bases. Germline loops: CDR1 KGHDR, CDR2 SFDVKD. The CDR3 reads CATRAYNTVGTQYF. CDR3 bases: TGTGCCACCAGAGCCTACAACACGGTGGGGACCCAGTACTTC.

The chain uses TRBV19 and TRBJ1-5; D is possibly TRBD1 (5 bases). Germline-derived CDR1 and CDR2 are LNHDA and SQIVND (reference sequence). The CDR3 has 15 amino acids. The germline V and J ends were trimmed by 1 base and 2 bases, with 9 bases remaining between them. The CDR3 region is CASSIVGGGNQPQHF. Here the CDR3 DNA reads TGTGCCAGTAGTATAGTCGGGGGTGGCAATCAGCCCCAGCATTTT.

The gene calls are TRBV19 and TRBJ2-5, with a weak D call TRBD2 (5 bases). The germline V and J ends were trimmed by 5 bases and 2 bases, with 15 bases remaining between them. The CDR3 length is 15 residues. The germline CDR1 and CDR2 sequences are LNHDA and SQIVND (reference sequence). The CDR3 bases are TGTGCCAGTAGTGGTATCGGGGAGTCGCAAGAGACCCAGTACTTC. Encoded protein: CASSGIGESQETQYF.

This CDR3 reads CASSLQGQGAYNEQFF. DNA for the CDR3: TGCGCCAGCAGCTTGCAGGGACAGGGGGCCTACAATGAGCAGTTCTTC. V is TRBV5-1 and J is TRBJ2-1; TRBD1 aligns across 11 bases. The ends lost 1 base at V and 2 bases at J; junction bases unmatched: 2. Germline V gene lookup returns CDR1 SGHRS and CDR2 YFSETQ. This CDR3 comprises 16 residues.

The table lists this clone with a few counts. The V and J genes are TRBV6-4 and TRBJ2-1; TRBD1 agrees at 7 bases. CDR3 length equals 15 residues. Looked up from germline, CDR1 is MRHNA and CDR2 is SNTAGT. V gave up 6 bases and J gave up 1 base; unmatched junction bases: 6. CDR3 in amino acids: CASSDQGESYNEQFF. CDR3 DNA sequence: TGTGCCAGCAGCGACCAGGGGGAGTCCTACAATGAGCAGTTCTTC.

CDR3 loop: CASSLALRFGYEETQYF. The CDR3 nucleotides read TGTGCCAGCAGCTTAGCGCTGAGGTTCGGCTACGAAGAGACCCAGTACTTC. V is TRBV7-6 and J is TRBJ2-5; unclear D gene. The CDR3 totals 17 residues. V lost 0 bases to trimming and J lost 3 bases, with 17 bases between them. Germline lookup yields CDR1 SGHVS and CDR2 FNYEAQ. The variable domain in full, completed from reference TRBV7-6 and TRBJ2-5, reads GAGVSQSPRYKVTKRGQDVALRCDPISGHVSLYWYRQALGQGPEFLTYFNYEAQQDKSGLPNDRFSAERPEGSISTLTIQRTEQRDSAMYRCASSLALRFGYEETQYFGPGTRLLVL.

CDR3 sequence reads: CASSLGATSGSVTDTQYF. The CDR3 DNA is TGTGCCAGCAGCTTAGGGGCGACTAGCGGGAGTGTCACAGATACGCAGTATTTT. The chain links TRBV11-2 to TRBJ2-3; the match to TRBD2 covers 12 bases. Germline loops: CDR1 SGHAT, CDR2 FQNNGV. The CDR3 sequence is 18 residues long. Unmatched junction bases numbered 7, after V lost 1 base and J lost 2 bases.

The chain recombines TRBV4-1 with TRBJ1-1, with a possible D match to TRBD1 (5 bases). The length of the CDR3 is 12 residues. Germline-derived CDR1 and CDR2 are MGHRA and YSYEKL. V was trimmed by 8 bases and J by 1 base, leaving 8 bases between them. CDR3 coding DNA: TGCGCCAGCCGGGGCCAGAACACTGAAGCTTTCTTT. It is translated as CASRGQNTEAFF.

The chain links TRBV6-6 to TRBJ2-7; perhaps D is TRBD1 or TRBD2 (5 bases each). CDR1 is MNHNY and CDR2 is SVGAGI in the germline V gene (reference sequence). V was pared by 2 bases and J by 2 bases, with 13 bases between. There are 15 residues in the CDR3. CDR3 nucleotide sequence: TGTGCCAGCAGTTACGCCGGGGACCCTCCCTACGAGCAGTACTTC. Translating gives CASSYAGDPPYEQYF.

The chain employs TRBV7-9 and TRBJ1-5, with 8 positions matching TRBD1. The CDR3 consists of 17 residues. CDR1 and CDR2 from the germline V gene are SEHNR and FQNEAQ (reference sequence). With 1 base clipped from V and 2 bases from J, the junction kept 7 bases outside the gene matches. The CDR3 sequence is CASSLGRGLGGNQPQHF. The DNA for the CDR3 is TGTGCCAGCAGCTTAGGCAGGGGGCTAGGAGGCAATCAGCCCCAGCATTTT.

The CDR3 DNA is TGTGCCAGCAGCCGTAGGGGCACAGATACGCAGTATTTT. Translation gives CASSRRGTDTQYF. V is TRBV5-8 and J is TRBJ2-3; D call uncertain. V was clipped by 4 bases and J by 1 base, with 7 bases between them. The CDR3 spans 13 residues. Germline V gives CDR1 SGHTS, CDR2 YDEGEE.

As DNA, the CDR3 is TGCAGCGTTGTGGACGGTTCCTACGAGCAGTACTTC. It codes for CSVVDGSYEQYF. V usage is TRBV29-1 and J usage is TRBJ2-7; no reliable D call. The V and J ends lost 4 bases and 1 base respectively, with 8 bases between them. Germline V gene data show CDR1 as SQVTM and CDR2 as ANQGSEA. The CDR3 runs 12 residues.

The chain employs TRBV20-1 and TRBJ2-7; D not resolved. From germline, CDR1 is DFQATT and CDR2 SNEGSKA (reference sequence). V lost 7 bases to trimming and J lost 7 bases, with 11 bases between them. CDR3 size: 10 residues. CDR3 amino acids: CSVQSGEQYF. The CDR3 nucleotides read TGCAGTGTTCAGTCTGGAGAGCAGTACTTC.

The rearrangement uses TRBV30 and TRBJ1-1, with D tentatively TRBD1 (5 bases). The germline V gene has CDR1 GTSNPN and CDR2 SVGIG (reference sequence). Trimming removed 4 bases from V and 4 bases from J, with 16 bases in between. There are 14 residues in the CDR3. The CDR3 loop reads CAWNGPGPGTEAFF. DNA for the CDR3: TGTGCCTGGAACGGGCCAGGGCCTGGCACTGAAGCTTTCTTT.

CDR3 loop: CASRIAGGSYEQYF. The DNA of the CDR3 is TGTGCCAGCAGAATAGCGGGAGGTAGCTACGAGCAGTACTTC. The J gene is TRBJ2-7, the V gene TRBV27; 10 bases line up with TRBD2. With 6 bases clipped from V and 3 bases from J, the junction kept 5 bases outside the gene matches. The CDR3 has 14 residues. In germline, CDR1 is MNHEY, CDR2 SMNVEV (reference sequence).